Below are 15 T cell receptor beta chains sequenced from a single sample in a study of T cells expressing NK-cell markers. One entry per CDR3 protein, without DNA, is what TCRdb gives after re-calling the 5' RACE reads. This sample contains roughly 430,000 distinct CDR3 sequences. The material sequenced was blood T cells: a sorted CD56 or NKG2C T cell subset, CD4+ or CD8+ T cells, or bulk PBMC T cells (not recorded which). All receptors come from a woman between 18 and 70 years old in good health.

V gene TRBV29-1 combines with J gene TRBJ2-1; TCRdb returns TRBD1, unconfirmable since there is no DNA. The CDR3 extends over 14 amino acids. Germline V gene data show CDR1 as SQVTM and CDR2 as ANQGSEA. CDR3 region: CSVPGSFSYNEQFF.

The chain employs TRBV12-3 or TRBV12-4 and TRBJ2-7. The CDR3 is 13 residues long. CDR3 amino acids: CASSLGGSYEQYF.

V usage is TRBV29-1 and J usage is TRBJ2-2. CDR1 is SQVTM and CDR2 is ANQGSEA in the germline V gene. The CDR3 loop spans 13 amino acids. The CDR3 loop reads CSVPALGSGELFF.

The chain has TRBV20-1 and TRBJ2-5. Germline-derived CDR1 and CDR2 are DFQATT and SNEGSKA (reference sequence). There are 13 residues in the CDR3. The CDR3 reads CSSVGNFQETQYF.

The genes are TRBV12-3 or TRBV12-4 and TRBJ1-6; the TCRdb D gene call, TRBD1, has no DNA to confirm it. There are 17 residues in the CDR3. This CDR3 is CASTLGQGARGNSPLHF.

V gene TRBV29-1 combines with J gene TRBJ1-5; TCRdb selects TRBD1, and the lack of DNA leaves this call unchecked. CDR1 and CDR2 (germline): SQVTM, ANQGSEA. This CDR3 has 13 amino acids. CDR3 residues: CSVVGGLNQPQHF.

The V and J genes are TRBV7-2 and TRBJ1-2. Germline CDR1 SGHTA, CDR2 FQGNSA. CDR3 length: 15 amino acids. The CDR3 loop reads CASSLARTDNYGYTF. The full variable domain, its missing parts supplied by reference TRBV7-2 and TRBJ1-2, is GAGVSQSPSNKVTEKGKDVELRCDPISGHTALYWYRQSLGQGLEFLIYFQGNSAPDKSGLPSDRFSAERTGGSVSTLTIQRTQQEDSAVYLCASSLARTDNYGYTFGSGTRLTVV.

The chain links TRBV5-1 to TRBJ2-1. In germline, CDR1 is SGHRS, CDR2 YFSETQ. The CDR3 consists of 14 residues. This CDR3 reads CASSSVRGPNEQFF.

CDR3 loop: CASSGWGLAGDPPDTDTQYF. The chain carries TRBV12-3 or TRBV12-4 and TRBJ2-3; TCRdb proposes TRBD2, but this gene call is untestable without DNA. CDR3 size: 20 residues.

V usage is TRBV3-1 and J usage is TRBJ2-5; TCRdb indicates TRBD2, and absent DNA this call remains unverified. This CDR3 has 15 residues. Germline V gene data show CDR1 as LGHDT and CDR2 as YNNKEL (reference sequence). This CDR3 reads CASSQAGTSGGAQYF.

The chain combines TRBV5-5 with TRBJ2-1; the TRBD2 assignment by TCRdb is unverifiable without DNA. The length of the CDR3 is 15 residues. Per the germline V gene, CDR1 is SGHKS and CDR2 is YYEKEE (reference sequence). CDR3 loop: CASMAGALSYNEQFF.

This chain links TRBV11-2 with TRBJ2-5. This CDR3 contains 13 residues. CDR1 and CDR2 (germline): SGHAT, FQNNGV. CDR3 amino acids: CASSSGQVVTQYF.

The chain carries TRBV28 and TRBJ1-1. Germline V gives CDR1 MDHEN, CDR2 SYDVKM. The CDR3 is made up of 12 amino acids. The CDR3 loop reads CASSPSLLGAFF. The full variable domain, completed using reference TRBV28 and TRBJ1-1, is DVKVTQSSRYLVKRTGEKVFLECVQDMDHENMFWYRQDPGLGLRLIYFSYDVKMKEKGDIPEGYSVSREKKERFSLILESASTNQTSMYLCASSPSLLGAFFGQGTRLTVV.

The chain is built from TRBV11-2 and TRBJ1-2; the TCRdb D gene call, TRBD1, has no DNA to confirm it. CDR1 and CDR2 from the germline V gene are SGHAT and FQNNGV. CDR3 size: 13 residues. The CDR3 reads CASRPDNPYGYTF.

The rearrangement joins TRBV7-2 to TRBJ1-2; TCRdb outputs TRBD1, but without DNA this stays unchecked. Germline V gives CDR1 SGHTA, CDR2 FQGNSA. The CDR3 is 12 amino acids. The CDR3 loop reads CASSRPEGGYTF.